This is a list of T cell receptor beta chains from one sample in a study of blood T cell repertoires in COVID-19. Some clones are missing from TCRdb's copy, which holds only in-frame ones; the method was immunoSEQ multiplex PCR. The data hold 270,000 or so clones, with roughly 89% observed a single time. Sequencing was done on a sample of peripheral blood. The receptors here all came from a woman aged 60-70 years with COVID-19, enrolled during active disease. Both conserved end residues are part of each CDR3. The D gene is left open where the match is weak. Not all rows give a size; the values are once, few, many and, for expanded clones, a class.

TRBV2	.	.	TRBJ1-6	TGTGCCAGCAGTGAAAGCCCAATCAATAATTCACCCCTCCACTTT	CASSESPINNSPLHF
TRBV6-5	.	once	TRBJ1-2	TGTGCCAGCAGTTACACCCACGACAGAAACTATGGCTACACCTTC	CASSYTHDRNYGYTF
TRBV9	.	.	TRBJ1-5	TGTGCCAGCAGCGCCCGGGACATAAATCAGCCCCAGCATTTT	CASSARDINQPQHF
TRBV6-6	.	.	TRBJ2-5	TGTGCCAGCAGGGAATCACAGGGGAGGGAGACCCAGTACTTC	CASRESQGRETQYF
TRBV5-4	TRBD1	few	TRBJ2-7	TGTGCCAGCAGCTTCTTCAGGGGGAGCTCCTACGAGCAGTACTTC	CASSFFRGSSYEQYF
TRBV4-3	.	.	TRBJ2-5	TGCGCCAGCAGCCAAGATCTGGGAGGATGGGGGGCCCAGTACTTC	CASSQDLGGWGAQYF
TRBV7-3	TRBD1	.	TRBJ1-1	TGTGCCAGCAGCTTACAGCCGGACAGGTTCACTGAAGCTTTCTTT	CASSLQPDRFTEAFF
TRBV11-2	TRBD1	once	TRBJ1-1	TGTGCCAGCAGCTATGACAGGGGGCTCGAAGCTTTCTTT	CASSYDRGLEAFF
TRBV19	.	.	TRBJ1-4	TGTGCCAGTAGTATGAGGACTGATGAAAAACTGTTTTTT	CASSMRTDEKLFF
TRBV19	TRBD1	.	TRBJ1-5	TGTGCCAGTAGGAGGGACAGAGTTAGCAATCAGCCCCAGCATTTT	CASRRDRVSNQPQHF
TRBV6-1	TRBD1	.	TRBJ1-6	TGTGCCAGCAGTGACAGGGGGTTAAATTCACCCCTCCACTTT	CASSDRGLNSPLHF
TRBV6-1	.	.	TRBJ1-1	TGTGCCAGCAGTGTTGGGTTTCGGGATGAAGCTTTCTTT	CASSVGFRDEAFF